The 23 T cell receptor beta chains below come from one sample, sequenced in a study of metastatic and nonmetastatic thyroid tumors (dated by TCRdb to 2018 to 2021). No patient had received any treatment before thyroid surgery. To prepare the library, PCR was applied. Sequencing relied on an Illumina HiSeq 4000. The public sequencing data were trimmed at Q25 with fastp and processed into clonotypes with MiXCR by TCRdb, which kept only in-frame beta chains. The sample includes about 45,000 clones, with roughly 4% observed a single time. 8.5% to 10% of the sample is taken by the ten largest. Sequencing used blood. The receptor source for this set is a female donor with papillary thyroid cancer or a benign thyroid nodule (not recorded which). Some clones in this sample may be carry-over from other donors' samples.

Many counts were recorded for this clone. CDR3 DNA: TGTGCCACCCGGCCACCAAATTCACCCCTCCACTTT. This translates into CATRPPNSPLHF. V gene TRBV10-3 combines with J gene TRBJ1-6; D is unresolved. Trimming took off 10 bases at V and 7 bases at J, with 11 bases between the two ends. The CDR3 has 12 amino acids. Germline values: CDR1 ENHRY, CDR2 SYGVKD.

This clone came up a few times. This may be a read error: a much more frequent sequence differs by one nucleotide. J is TRBJ1-4 and V is TRBV6-5, with 7 bases identical to TRBD1. CDR3 length equals 16 residues. Per the germline V gene, CDR1 is MNHEY and CDR2 is SVGAGI. The ends lost 2 bases at V and 5 bases at J; junction bases unmatched: 8. For the CDR3, the DNA is TGTGCCAGCAGTTACCTGACAGGGAAGGCGAATGAAAAACTGTTTTTT. Its protein product is CASSYLTGKANEKLFF.

The J gene is TRBJ2-7, the V gene TRBV11-1, with D possibly being TRBD1 (6 bases). Looked up from germline, CDR1 is SGHAT and CDR2 is FQDESV (reference sequence). V lost 5 bases and J lost 3, with 17 bases in between. The CDR3 contains 15 residues. CDR3 protein: CASSLNRQVHYEQYF. The CDR3 DNA is TGTGCCAGCAGCCTAAACCGACAGGTCCACTACGAGCAGTACTTC.

At least ten counts were recorded for this clone. The V and J genes are TRBV11-3 and TRBJ2-7, with D maybe TRBD1 (5 bases). The CDR3 spans 11 residues. Germline CDR1 reads SGHNT; CDR2 reads YENEEA. V was cut by 6 bases and J by 5 bases, with 8 bases left in between. CDR3 in amino acids: CASRGLNEQYF. The CDR3 nucleotides are TGTGCCAGCAGGGGGCTTAACGAGCAGTACTTC.

The chain is built from TRBV12-3 or TRBV12-4 and TRBJ2-7; D not resolved. This CDR3 has 12 residues. Trimming took off 7 bases at V and 1 base at J, with 8 bases between the two ends. The CDR3 loop is CASNTVSYEQYF. In DNA form, the CDR3 reads TGTGCCAGCAATACAGTGTCCTACGAGCAGTACTTC.

This clone was detected only a few times. The chain links TRBV28 to TRBJ2-1; D is undetermined. V lost 6 bases, J lost 7 bases, and 4 bases lay in between. The CDR3 spans 10 residues. Germline V lookup: CDR1 MDHEN, CDR2 SYDVKM. For the CDR3, the DNA is TGTGCCAGCAGCGTTAATGAGCAGTTCTTC. Translating gives CASSVNEQFF.

The chain recombines TRBV30 with TRBJ1-5; D gene ambiguous. The V end lost 2 bases, the J end lost 12 bases, and 14 bases lay between the germline ends. Germline assignment: CDR1 GTSNPN and CDR2 SVGIG (reference sequence). CDR3 size: 12 residues. CDR3 loop: CAWSTVGELQHF. As DNA, the CDR3 is TGTGCCTGGAGTACCGTGGGAGAACTCCAGCATTTT.

There are many counts of this clone. J is TRBJ2-3 and V is TRBV10-2; D is unclear. This CDR3 has 13 residues. Germline lookup yields CDR1 WSHSY and CDR2 SAAADI. V was clipped by 4 bases and J by 6 bases, with 11 bases between them. DNA for the CDR3: TGCGCCAGCAGTGGGGTCAATTCGGATACGCAGTATTTT. As protein: CASSGVNSDTQYF.

This clone was picked up many times. The V call is TRBV10-3, the J call TRBJ2-1; TRBD2 matches at 8 bases. The CDR3 consists of 16 residues. The junction had 3 bases not matched to a gene; V was cut back by 2 bases and J by 0 bases. Germline CDR1 ENHRY, CDR2 SYGVKD. CDR3 in amino acids: CAISEPSGSSYNEQFF. Here the CDR3 DNA reads TGTGCCATCAGTGAGCCCAGCGGGAGCTCCTACAATGAGCAGTTCTTC.

This clone was picked up many times. The J gene is TRBJ1-6, the V gene TRBV6-2 or TRBV6-3, with unresolved D. This CDR3 contains 11 residues. V lost 1 base to trimming and J lost 14 bases, with 6 bases between them. Germline-derived CDR1 and CDR2 are MNHEY and SVGEGT. For the CDR3, the DNA is TGTGCCAGCAGTTACTTATCAGCCCTCCACTTT. This gives the protein CASSYLSALHF.

This clone has at least ten counts. The chain joins TRBV20-1 to TRBJ2-7; D might be TRBD2 (6 bases). V lost 3 bases and J lost 1, with 10 bases in between. CDR3 length: 13 amino acids. Per germline, CDR1 DFQATT and CDR2 SNEGSKA (reference sequence). In DNA, the CDR3 is TGCAGTGCTAGCGGGAGAACGTCCTACGAGCAGTACTTC. It translates to CSASGRTSYEQYF.

This sequence joins TRBV20-1 and TRBJ2-1; D call uncertain. This CDR3 comprises 15 residues. Germline V lookup: CDR1 DFQATT, CDR2 SNEGSKA (reference sequence). Between the trimmed V and J ends, which lost 3 bases and 3 bases, there was a span of 15 bases. The CDR3 DNA reads as TGCAGTGCTAGGGGATGGGCAGACCGCTACAATGAGCAGTTCTTC. It encodes CSARGWADRYNEQFF.

V usage is TRBV12-3 or TRBV12-4 and J usage is TRBJ2-1; TRBD1 matches at 9 bases. Losses at the gene ends were 6 bases for V and 7 bases for J; bases not matched to a gene: 16. The CDR3 covers 17 residues. CDR3 in DNA: TGTGCCAGCAGCCACCGGGACAGGGACAGGGAAGAAAATGAGCAGTTCTTC. The encoded protein is CASSHRDRDREENEQFF.

There are a few counts of this clone. The V call is TRBV10-1, the J call TRBJ2-7; D possibly uses TRBD1 or TRBD2 (5 bases each). Germline V CDR1 and CDR2: WNHNN, SYGVQD (reference sequence). The CDR3 spans 11 residues. Trimming removed 6 bases at V and 4 bases at J, with 7 bases between. The CDR3 is CASRGEYEQYF. The CDR3 nucleotides read TGCGCCAGCAGGGGGGAGTACGAGCAGTACTTC.

This clone was seen a few times. This may come from a read error, since a much larger clone is one base off. Other DNA sequences from this sample encode an identical CDR3 as well. The chain recombines TRBV7-2 with TRBJ1-1; no clear D. The V gene's germline CDR1 is SGHTA and CDR2 FQGNSA. Trimming shortened V by 5 bases and J by 8 bases, and 12 bases separated the two germline ends. The CDR3 runs 12 residues. CDR3 sequence: CASSLTRTEAFF. CDR3 sequence (DNA): TGTGCCAGCAGCCTTACAAGAACGGAAGCTTTCTTT.

CDR3 amino acids: CASSLEQMVTGELFF. CDR3 DNA: TGCGCCAGCAGCTTAGAACAGATGGTCACCGGGGAGCTGTTTTTT. The chain has TRBV5-1 and TRBJ2-2; D is undetermined. The CDR3 covers 15 residues. The V and J ends lost 2 bases and 4 bases respectively, with 12 bases between them. The germline V gene has CDR1 SGHRS and CDR2 YFSETQ. Combining the CDR3 with reference TRBV5-1 and TRBJ2-2 gives the whole variable domain KAGVTQTPRYLIKTRGQQVTLSCSPISGHRSVSWYQQTPGQGLQFLFEYFSETQRNKGNFPGRFSGRQFSNSRSEMNVSTLELGDSALYLCASSLEQMVTGELFFGEGSRLTVL.

This clone was counted many times. V usage is TRBV11-2 and J usage is TRBJ1-3; the D is unclear. From germline, CDR1 is SGHAT and CDR2 FQNNGV. This CDR3 spans 13 amino acids. The V end was cut by 8 bases, the J end by 0 bases, with 8 bases between. The CDR3 region has the DNA TGTGCCAGCCTGGACTTCTCTGGAAACACCATATATTTT. It yields the protein CASLDFSGNTIYF.

Comments on this clone: This may arise from a read error, as a much more abundant clone is one base away. The rearrangement joins TRBV10-3 to TRBJ2-2, with 9 bases that match TRBD1. J was trimmed by 2 bases and V by 9 bases; bases with no gene match: 10. Germline CDR1 ENHRY, CDR2 SYGVKD. The CDR3 length is 16 residues. CDR3 sequence reads: CAIKRGTGINTGELFF. The CDR3 DNA reads as TGTGCCATAAAAAGGGGGACAGGGATCAACACCGGGGAGCTGTTTTTT.

This clone has more than one count but fewer than ten. The J gene is TRBJ2-5, the V gene TRBV10-3, with D possibly TRBD1 on 5 matching bases. This CDR3 region has 14 residues. Germline CDR1 reads ENHRY; CDR2 reads SYGVKD. Trimming removed 9 bases from V and 8 bases from J, with 22 bases in between. CDR3 sequence (DNA): TGTGCCATTTCTCTAGTGACAGTTGGGGATACCCAGTACTTC. Translation: CAISLVTVGDTQYF.

In this sample, this clone turned up a few times. A read error may account for a junction end that differs from germline. This sequence joins TRBV12-3 or TRBV12-4 and TRBJ1-4, with D possibly being TRBD1 (5 bases). The CDR3 spans 15 residues. CDR3 DNA: TGTGCCATCAGTTTTGAGGGGAGGGCTAATGAAAAACTGTTTTTT. Protein: CAISFEGRANEKLFF.

Remarks on this clone: The junction departs from the called germline gene at one end, perhaps through a read error. This rearrangement joins TRBV6-5 to TRBJ2-5; D unresolved. Germline assignment: CDR1 MNHEY and CDR2 SVGAGI. This CDR3 comprises 16 residues. The CDR3 loop is CAISYSPGRRQETQYF. The CDR3 DNA reads TGTGCCATCAGTTACTCTCCAGGACGGAGACAAGAGACCCAGTACTTT.

This clone is medium-sized in the sample. This chain links TRBV20-1 with TRBJ2-7; 8 bases are a match to TRBD2. In germline, CDR1 is DFQATT, CDR2 SNEGSKA (reference sequence). The V and J ends lost 4 bases and 3 bases, in that order; junction bases with no gene match: 2. The CDR3 consists of 12 residues. CDR3 region: CSAKTSDYEQYF. CDR3 DNA: TGCAGTGCTAAGACTAGCGACTACGAGCAGTACTTC.

By sample share, this clone is medium-sized. The J gene is TRBJ2-7, the V gene TRBV6-1; either TRBD1 or TRBD2 may supply D (5 bases each). CDR3 length equals 15 residues. Germline CDR1 MNHNS, CDR2 SASEGT. V gave up 4 bases and J gave up 4 bases, with 17 bases separating them. CDR3 sequence reads: CASSVTGTYKYEQYF. CDR3 bases: TGTGCCAGCAGTGTCACCGGGACGTATAAGTACGAGCAGTACTTC.